The source of this T cell receptor (beta chain) is a study of blood T cell repertoires in COVID-19. Study overall: The cDNA or gDNA used as material had been derived from T cells, B-cell-depleted T cells, or PBMCs.

In the authors' methods: Quantification of nucleated cells was approximated via reference gene primer amplification. Clones were read by immunoSEQ multiplex PCR, and TCRdb kept only the in-frame ones, dropping some. The D gene and trimming were derived from the DNA, and the V and J assignments and clone size from that table. The table lists 40,000 to 50,000 clones, 70% to 90% of them singletons. CDR1 is MGHDK and CDR2 is SYGVNS in the germline V gene. V shed 3 bases, J shed 1 base, and the junction held 10 bases outside the gene matches. This CDR3 region has 18 residues. The receptor was derived from a human donor in a cohort sampled during active COVID-19. The donor label of this sample is uncertain. The gene calls are TRBV25-1 and TRBJ2-2; 8 bases map to TRBD1. Input material: peripheral blood. The chain's CDR3 is CASSESPTGTGNTGELFF. For the CDR3, the DNA is TGTGCCAGCAGTGAGAGCCCCACCGGGACAGGGAACACCGGGGAGCTGTTTTTT.